One sample yielded the 9 T cell receptor beta chains listed below, sequenced in a study of type 1 regulatory T cells (dated by TCRdb to 2020 to 2023). Sequencer: Illumina MiSeq. TCRdb passed the public sequencing reads through fastp at Q25 and MiXCR, retaining productive beta sequences. Here each entry gathers all rows of one CDR3 protein and keeps the most common genes and DNA. The sample includes 60,000 to 70,000 distinct CDR3 sequences, with about 48% observed a single time. Around 2.1% of the sample rests with the top ten. What these receptors recognize is not known. Sequenced sample: cultured non-Tr1 T cells, either the whole culture or a sorted T cell fraction (not recorded which). The cell subset or site tag for this specimen amounts to: non-Tr1 population from the T-allo10 product. The receptors were sampled from a human donor in good health.

The V call is TRBV24-1, the J call TRBJ2-5; D unresolved. V gave up 4 bases and J gave up 3 bases, with 11 bases separating them. Per the germline V gene, CDR1 is KGHDR and CDR2 is SFDVKD. This CDR3 comprises 14 residues. CDR3 bases: TGTGCCACCAGTGACTCCGACCGAGAAGAGACCCAGTACTTC. Amino acids: CATSDSDREETQYF.

The rearrangement links TRBV7-9 to TRBJ2-2, with 9 positions matching TRBD2. V lost 3 bases and J lost 3; bases outside the gene matches: 17. This CDR3 spans 20 amino acids. The germline V gene encodes CDR1 SEHNR and CDR2 FQNEAQ (reference sequence). The CDR3 coding sequence is TGTGCCAGCAGCTTCGGTCGACCTCTAAGCGGGGGGTTGGACACCGGGGAGCTGTTTTTT. This translates into CASSFGRPLSGGLDTGELFF.

The chain recombines TRBV6-4 with TRBJ1-5, with no clear D. The CDR3 contains 17 residues. Germline CDR1 reads MRHNA; CDR2 reads SNTAGT. The ends were cut back, 3 bases at V and 0 bases at J, with 15 bases in the middle. CDR3 protein: CASSDSLTCYSNQPQHF. CDR3 DNA: TGTGCCAGCAGTGATTCCTTAACTTGCTATAGCAATCAGCCCCAGCATTTT.

The DNA of the CDR3 is TGCAGTGCTAGAGGGCCAGTCTCCTACGAGCAGTACTTC. Its translation is CSARGPVSYEQYF. The V call is TRBV20-1, the J call TRBJ2-7; D remains ambiguous. Trimming left V 1 base short and J 0 bases short, with 7 bases between. Germline loops: CDR1 DFQATT, CDR2 SNEGSKA (reference sequence). The length of the CDR3 is 13 residues.

The sample holds a few counts of this clonotype. V is TRBV20-1 and J is TRBJ2-1, with TRBD1 matching 7 bases. CDR1 and CDR2 from the germline V gene are DFQATT and SNEGSKA (reference sequence). The CDR3 sequence is 13 residues long. V was clipped by 6 bases and J by 8 bases; unmatched bases: 10. This CDR3 is CSAPRDSVYEQFF. The CDR3, as DNA: TGCAGTGCGCCTCGGGACAGTGTGTATGAGCAGTTCTTC.

This clonotype was counted ten times or more. The chain is built from TRBV12-3 or TRBV12-4 and TRBJ1-3, with D possibly TRBD1 on 6 matching bases. CDR3 length: 15 residues. Trimming removed 6 bases from V and 0 bases from J, with 12 bases in between. This CDR3 reads CASSPGHSSGNTIYF. Here the CDR3 DNA reads TGTGCCAGCAGCCCGGGACACAGCTCTGGAAACACCATATATTTT.

The chain links TRBV29-1 to TRBJ2-1; 8 bases align to TRBD1. Germline CDR1 SQVTM, CDR2 ANQGSEA. This CDR3 has 13 residues. After removal of 7 bases from V and 8 bases from J, the junction contained 10 bases not matched to a gene. This chain's CDR3 is CSAGDRIRDEQFF. The CDR3 DNA sequence: TGCAGCGCCGGGGACAGGATAAGGGATGAGCAGTTCTTC.

J is TRBJ1-4 and V is TRBV5-1; TRBD1 agrees at 9 bases. CDR3 length: 15 amino acids. The germline V gene encodes CDR1 SGHRS and CDR2 YFSETQ. The junction had 9 bases not matched to a gene; V was cut back by 4 bases and J by 8 bases. CDR3 amino acids: CASSLQQGAGEKLFF. DNA of the CDR3: TGCGCCAGCAGCCTGCAACAGGGGGCTGGGGAAAAACTGTTTTTT.

J is TRBJ1-5 and V is TRBV6-5; 7 bases line up with TRBD1. The germline CDR1 and CDR2 sequences are MNHEY and SVGAGI. CDR3 length: 15 residues. Unmatched junction bases numbered 9, after V lost 5 bases and J lost 5 bases. DNA of the CDR3: TGTGCCAGCAGTCAGTCCTACAGGGGCTATCAGCCCCAGCATTTT. Its protein is CASSQSYRGYQPQHF.